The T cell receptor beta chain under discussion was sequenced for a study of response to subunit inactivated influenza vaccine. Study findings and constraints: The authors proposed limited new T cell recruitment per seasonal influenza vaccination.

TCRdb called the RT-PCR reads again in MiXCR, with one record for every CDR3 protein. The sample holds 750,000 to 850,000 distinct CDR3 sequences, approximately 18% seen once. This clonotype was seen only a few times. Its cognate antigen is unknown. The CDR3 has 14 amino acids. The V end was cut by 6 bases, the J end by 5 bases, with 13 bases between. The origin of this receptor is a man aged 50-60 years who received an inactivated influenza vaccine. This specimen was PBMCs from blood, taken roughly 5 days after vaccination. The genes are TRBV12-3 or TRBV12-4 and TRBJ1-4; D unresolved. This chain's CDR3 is CASRSIPQNEKLFF. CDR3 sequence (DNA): TGTGCCAGCAGGTCGATACCACAGAATGAAAAACTGTTTTTT.